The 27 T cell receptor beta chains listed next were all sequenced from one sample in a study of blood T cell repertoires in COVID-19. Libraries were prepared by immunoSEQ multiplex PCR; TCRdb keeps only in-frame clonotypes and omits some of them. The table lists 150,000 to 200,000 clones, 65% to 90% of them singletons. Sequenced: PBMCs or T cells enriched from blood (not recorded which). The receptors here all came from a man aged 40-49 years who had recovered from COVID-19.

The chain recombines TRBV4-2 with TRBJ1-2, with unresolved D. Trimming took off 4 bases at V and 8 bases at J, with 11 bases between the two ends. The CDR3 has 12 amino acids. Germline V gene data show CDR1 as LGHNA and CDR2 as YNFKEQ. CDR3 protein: CASSPTLRGYTF. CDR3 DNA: TGTGCCAGCAGCCCCACCCTTAGAGGCTACACCTTC.

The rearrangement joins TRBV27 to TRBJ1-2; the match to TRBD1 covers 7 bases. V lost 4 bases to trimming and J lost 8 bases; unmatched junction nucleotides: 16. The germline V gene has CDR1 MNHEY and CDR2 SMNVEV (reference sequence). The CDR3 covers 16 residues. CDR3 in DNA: TGTGCCAGCAGTTCGATCACCTACAACAGGGGTACAGGCTACACCTTC. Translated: CASSSITYNRGTGYTF.

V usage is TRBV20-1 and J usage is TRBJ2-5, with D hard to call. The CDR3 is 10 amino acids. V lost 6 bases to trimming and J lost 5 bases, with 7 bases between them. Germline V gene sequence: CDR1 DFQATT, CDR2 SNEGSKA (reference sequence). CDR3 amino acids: CSAPLETQYF. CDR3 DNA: TGCAGTGCCCCTCTGGAGACCCAGTACTTC.

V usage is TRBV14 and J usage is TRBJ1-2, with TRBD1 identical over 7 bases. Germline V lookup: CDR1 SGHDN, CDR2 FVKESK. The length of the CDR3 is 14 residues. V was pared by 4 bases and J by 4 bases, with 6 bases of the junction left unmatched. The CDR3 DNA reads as TGTGCCAGCAGCCCTAGGACAGGCGGCTATGGCTACACCTTC. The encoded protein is CASSPRTGGYGYTF.

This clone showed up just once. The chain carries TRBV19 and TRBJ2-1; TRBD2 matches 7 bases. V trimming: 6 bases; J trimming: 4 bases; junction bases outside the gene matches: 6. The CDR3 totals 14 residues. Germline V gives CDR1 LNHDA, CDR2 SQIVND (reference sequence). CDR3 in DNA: TGTGCCAGTAGGGGGATAGCGGGTTACAATGAGCAGTTCTTC. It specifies CASRGIAGYNEQFF.

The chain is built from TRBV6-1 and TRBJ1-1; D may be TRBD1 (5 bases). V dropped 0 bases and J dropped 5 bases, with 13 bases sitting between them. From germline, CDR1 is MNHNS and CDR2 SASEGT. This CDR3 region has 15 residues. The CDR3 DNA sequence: TGTGCCAGCAGTGAAGCGGGGGGTCTATTAACTGAAGCTTTCTTT. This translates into CASSEAGGLLTEAFF.

The CDR3: CAWSGQGASGQPQHF. CDR3 DNA sequence: TGTGCCTGGAGTGGACAGGGGGCGTCCGGTCAGCCCCAGCATTTT. The rearrangement uses TRBV30 and TRBJ1-5; TRBD1 agrees at 10 bases. The V gene end was trimmed by 1 base and the J gene end by 6 bases; junction bases not matched to a gene: 6. Germline CDR1 reads GTSNPN; CDR2 reads SVGIG (reference sequence). This CDR3 is 15 amino acids long.

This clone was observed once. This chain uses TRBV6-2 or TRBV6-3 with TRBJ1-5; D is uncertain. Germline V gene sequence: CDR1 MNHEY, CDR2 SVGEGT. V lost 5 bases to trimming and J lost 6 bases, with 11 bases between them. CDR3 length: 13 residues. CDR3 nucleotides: TGTGCCAGCAGTACCGGACTTTTTCAGCCCCAGCATTTT. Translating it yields CASSTGLFQPQHF.

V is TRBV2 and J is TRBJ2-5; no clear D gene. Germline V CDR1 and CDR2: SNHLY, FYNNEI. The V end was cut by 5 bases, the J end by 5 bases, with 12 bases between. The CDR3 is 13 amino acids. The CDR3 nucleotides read TGTGCCAGCAGTTGGGCTGAATTGGAGACCCAGTACTTC. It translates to CASSWAELETQYF.

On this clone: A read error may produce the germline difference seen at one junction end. The CDR3 DNA reads as TGTGCCAGCAGCCGAAGTGGACTAGCCGACCTGGTAAGGAACTTC. Protein product: CASSRSGLADLVRNF. The chain couples TRBV5-6 to TRBJ2-7; 8 bases fit TRBD2. Germline CDR1 is SGHDT and CDR2 is YYEEEE. This CDR3 region has 15 residues.

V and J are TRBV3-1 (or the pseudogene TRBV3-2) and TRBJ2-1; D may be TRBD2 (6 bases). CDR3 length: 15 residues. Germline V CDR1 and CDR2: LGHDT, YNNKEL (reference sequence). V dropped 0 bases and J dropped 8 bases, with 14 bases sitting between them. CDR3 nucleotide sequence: TGTGCCAGCAGCCAAGAAGGAGCCGGGAGCGATGAGCAGTTCTTC. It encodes CASSQEGAGSDEQFF.

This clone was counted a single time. CDR3 protein: CASSYTGTSGSRTYEQYF. In DNA, the CDR3 is TGTGCCAGCAGCTATACCGGGACTAGCGGGAGTCGGACCTACGAGCAGTACTTC. The chain carries TRBV7-2 and TRBJ2-7, with TRBD2 matching 14 bases. Germline V gene data show CDR1 as SGHTA and CDR2 as FQGNSA. The CDR3 is made up of 18 amino acids. V shed 4 bases, J shed 2 bases, and the junction held 10 bases outside the gene matches.

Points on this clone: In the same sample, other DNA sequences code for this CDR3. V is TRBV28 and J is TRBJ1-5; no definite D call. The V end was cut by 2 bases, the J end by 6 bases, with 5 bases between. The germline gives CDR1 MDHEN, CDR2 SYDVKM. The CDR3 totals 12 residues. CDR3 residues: CASSLAGQPQHF. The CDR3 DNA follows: TGTGCCAGCAGTTTAGCGGGTCAGCCCCAGCATTTT.

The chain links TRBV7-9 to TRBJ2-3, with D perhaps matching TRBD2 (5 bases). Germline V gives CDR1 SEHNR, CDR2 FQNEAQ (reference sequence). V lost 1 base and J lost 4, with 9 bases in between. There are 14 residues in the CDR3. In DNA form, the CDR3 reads TGTGCCAGCAGCTTAGAAGCGGCCCCAGATACGCAGTATTTT. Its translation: CASSLEAAPDTQYF.

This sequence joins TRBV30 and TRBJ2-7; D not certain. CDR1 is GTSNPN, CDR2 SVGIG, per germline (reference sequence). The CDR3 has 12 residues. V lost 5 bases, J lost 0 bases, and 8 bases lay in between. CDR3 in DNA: TGTGCCTGGTCTCGTAGCTCCTACGAGCAGTACTTC. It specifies CAWSRSSYEQYF.

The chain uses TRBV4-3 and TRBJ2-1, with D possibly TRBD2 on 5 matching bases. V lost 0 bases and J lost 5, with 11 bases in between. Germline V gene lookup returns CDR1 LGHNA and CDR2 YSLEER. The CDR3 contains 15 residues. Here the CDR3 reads CASSQEPSPHNEQFF. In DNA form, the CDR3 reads TGCGCCAGCAGCCAAGAGCCTAGCCCCCACAATGAGCAGTTCTTC.

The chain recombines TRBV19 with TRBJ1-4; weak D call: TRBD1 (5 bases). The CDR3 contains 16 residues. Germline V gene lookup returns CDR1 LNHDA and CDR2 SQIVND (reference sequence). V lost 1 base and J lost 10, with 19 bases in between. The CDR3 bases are TGTGCCAGTAGTATAGGAGCGGGGCGCGGGTCTGGAAAACTGTTTTTT. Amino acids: CASSIGAGRGSGKLFF.

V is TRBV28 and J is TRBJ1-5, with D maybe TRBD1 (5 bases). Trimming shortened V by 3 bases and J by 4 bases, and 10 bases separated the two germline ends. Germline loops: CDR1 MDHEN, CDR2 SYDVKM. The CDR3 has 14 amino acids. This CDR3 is CASSLTALNQPQHF. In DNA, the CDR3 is TGTGCCAGCAGTTTGACAGCGTTAAATCAGCCCCAGCATTTT.

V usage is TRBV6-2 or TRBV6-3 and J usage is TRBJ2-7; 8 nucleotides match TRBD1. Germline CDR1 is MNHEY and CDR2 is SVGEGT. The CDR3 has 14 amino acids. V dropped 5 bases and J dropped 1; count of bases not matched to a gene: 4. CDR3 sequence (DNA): TGTGCCAGCAGTGTAGGACAGGGTTCCTACGAGCAGTACTTC. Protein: CASSVGQGSYEQYF.

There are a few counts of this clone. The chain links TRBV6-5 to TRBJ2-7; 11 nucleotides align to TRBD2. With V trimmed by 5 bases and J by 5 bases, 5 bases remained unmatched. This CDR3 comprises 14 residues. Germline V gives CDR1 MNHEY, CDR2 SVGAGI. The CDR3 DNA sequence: TGTGCCAGCAGTACTAGCGGGAGTTTCCACGAGCAGTACGTC. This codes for CASSTSGSFHEQYV.

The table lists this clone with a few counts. The CDR3 here is CASSAGLLLAKNIQYF. The CDR3 coding sequence is TGTGCCAGCAGCGCCGGACTGCTACTAGCCAAAAACATTCAGTACTTC. This chain connects TRBV9 to TRBJ2-4; D is possibly TRBD2 (5 bases). V lost 3 bases and J 0 bases, leaving 13 bases between the germline ends. Germline CDR1 SGDLS, CDR2 YYNGEE. The CDR3 runs 16 residues. Combining the CDR3 with reference TRBV9 and TRBJ2-4 gives the whole variable domain DSGVTQTPKHLITATGQRVTLRCSPRSGDLSVYWYQQSLDQGLQFLIQYYNGEERAKGNILERFSAQQFPDLHSELNLSSLELGDSALYFCASSAGLLLAKNIQYFGAGTRLSVL.

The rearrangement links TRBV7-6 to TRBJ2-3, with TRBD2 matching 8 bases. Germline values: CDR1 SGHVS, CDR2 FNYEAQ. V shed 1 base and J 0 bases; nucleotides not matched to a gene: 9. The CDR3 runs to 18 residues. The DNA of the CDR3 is TGTGCCAGCAGCTTAGGTGCGGGAGGTACCTCTAGCACAGATACGCAGTATTTT. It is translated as CASSLGAGGTSSTDTQYF.

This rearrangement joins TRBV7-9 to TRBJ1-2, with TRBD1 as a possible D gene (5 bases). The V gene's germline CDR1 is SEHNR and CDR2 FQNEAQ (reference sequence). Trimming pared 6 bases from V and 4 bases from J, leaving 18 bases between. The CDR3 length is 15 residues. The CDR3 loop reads CASSFRERAIYGYTF. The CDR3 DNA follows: TGTGCCAGCAGTTTCAGGGAGCGGGCCATCTATGGCTACACCTTC. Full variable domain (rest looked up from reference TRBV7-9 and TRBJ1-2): DTGVSQNPRHKITKRGQNVTFRCDPISEHNRLYWYRQTLGQGPEFLTYFQNEAQLEKSRLLSDRFSAERPKGSFSTLEIQRTEQGDSAMYLCASSFRERAIYGYTFGSGTRLTVV.

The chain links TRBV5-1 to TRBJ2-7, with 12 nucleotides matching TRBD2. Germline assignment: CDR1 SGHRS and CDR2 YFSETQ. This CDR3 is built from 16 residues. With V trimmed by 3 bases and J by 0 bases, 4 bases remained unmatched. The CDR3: CASSSTSGRLSYEQYF. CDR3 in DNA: TGCGCCAGCAGCTCTACTAGCGGGAGGCTCTCCTACGAGCAGTACTTC.

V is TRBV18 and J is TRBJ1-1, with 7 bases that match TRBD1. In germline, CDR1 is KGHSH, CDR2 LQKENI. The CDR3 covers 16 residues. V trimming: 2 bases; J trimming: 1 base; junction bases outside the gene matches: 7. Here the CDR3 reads CASSPTQGGSNTEAFF. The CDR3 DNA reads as TGTGCCAGCTCACCAACGCAGGGGGGATCGAACACTGAAGCTTTCTTT. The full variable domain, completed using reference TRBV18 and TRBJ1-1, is NAGVMQNPRHLVRRRGQEARLRCSPMKGHSHVYWYRQLPEEGLKFMVYLQKENIIDESGMPKERFSAEFPKEGPSILRIQQVVRGDSAAYFCASSPTQGGSNTEAFFGQGTRLTVV.

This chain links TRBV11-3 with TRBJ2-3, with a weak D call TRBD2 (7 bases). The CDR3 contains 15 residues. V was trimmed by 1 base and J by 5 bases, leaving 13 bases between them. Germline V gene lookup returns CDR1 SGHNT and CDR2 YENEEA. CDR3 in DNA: TGTGCCAGCAGCTTAGGGTTCGGGGGGCAAGATACGCAGTATTTT. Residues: CASSLGFGGQDTQYF.

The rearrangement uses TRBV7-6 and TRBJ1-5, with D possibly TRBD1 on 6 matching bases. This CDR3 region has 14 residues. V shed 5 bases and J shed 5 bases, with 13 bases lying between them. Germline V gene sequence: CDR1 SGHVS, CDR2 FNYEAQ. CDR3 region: CASSPTGFDQPQHF. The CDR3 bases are TGTGCCAGCAGCCCTACAGGGTTCGATCAGCCCCAGCATTTT.